This T cell receptor beta chain was identified during a study of blood T cell repertoires in COVID-19. The authors' processing: Estimation of nucleated cell counts relied on the amplification of reference gene primers. Sequencing was performed with immunoSEQ multiplex PCR; in TCRdb, only in-frame clones are kept and a portion is missing. V and J calls and clone size follow that table, whereas D and trimming were derived from the DNA. In the table there are about 39,000 clones, 75% to 90% of which are singletons. This clone was seen only once. Trimming cost V 4 bases and J 0 bases, with 4 bases left between them. Germline CDR1 and CDR2: SGHRS and YFSETQ. This CDR3 contains 12 residues.

The V gene is TRBV5-1, the J gene TRBJ2-5; D unresolved. The clonotype was recovered from a man between 60 and 75 years old with acute or convalescent COVID-19. The sample was peripheral blood. This CDR3 is CASSPNQETQYF. The CDR3 DNA reads as TGCGCCAGCAGCCCCAACCAAGAGACCCAGTACTTC.